These 28 T cell receptor beta chains share one sample of origin, sequenced in a study of T cells after yellow fever vaccination. From the 5' RACE reads, TCRdb called clonotypes with MiXCR, one entry per CDR3 protein. The sample lists around 530,000 distinct CDR3 sequences; around a sixth were seen once. The starting material was PBMCs, obtained roughly 5 days after the first yellow fever vaccination. The receptor set was obtained from a young man who received the YFV17D yellow fever vaccine.

This clonotype has a handful of counts. For the CDR3, the DNA is TGTGCCAGCAGCTTAGGAGTATTGCGACCGGGACCTAGGAGCTCCTACGAGCAGTACGTC. This encodes CASSLGVLRPGPRSSYEQYV. The gene calls are TRBV11-1 and TRBJ2-7, with D perhaps assigned TRBD1 or TRBD2 (5 bases each). Germline assignment: CDR1 SGHAT and CDR2 FQDESV (reference sequence). V lost 1 base, J lost 0 bases, and 25 bases lay in between. The CDR3 has 20 amino acids.

The chain couples TRBV6-1 to TRBJ2-4, with 9 bases fitting TRBD1. The germline gives CDR1 MNHNS, CDR2 SASEGT. This CDR3 region has 15 residues. V shed 6 bases and J 8 bases; nucleotides not matched to a gene: 11. In DNA form, the CDR3 reads TGTGCCAGCAGCCCCGGACAGGGGAAGAGAGACATTCAGTACTTC. Amino acids: CASSPGQGKRDIQYF.

The rearrangement uses TRBV4-1 and TRBJ2-7, with D possibly called TRBD1 or TRBD2 (5 bases each). CDR3 length: 14 amino acids. Trimming took off 1 base at V and 4 bases at J, with 11 bases between the two ends. CDR1 is MGHRA, CDR2 YSYEKL, per germline. DNA of the CDR3: TGCGCCAGCAGCCAAGTCCAGGGACGGTACGAGCAGTACTTC. As protein: CASSQVQGRYEQYF.

The sample holds a few counts of this clonotype. The chain employs TRBV5-6 and TRBJ1-1; possibly TRBD1 for D (6 bases). Germline values: CDR1 SGHDT, CDR2 YYEEEE. V shed 2 bases and J shed 3 bases, with 8 bases lying between them. The CDR3 covers 13 residues. CDR3 DNA: TGTGCCAGCAGCTTCACAGGGTACACTGAAGCTTTCTTT. Translating it yields CASSFTGYTEAFF.

In its sample, this clonotype was seen a few times. The genes are TRBV7-9 and TRBJ1-2; TRBD1 matches at 10 bases. There are 14 residues in the CDR3. Unmatched junction bases numbered 9, after V lost 7 bases and J lost 7 bases. The germline CDR1 and CDR2 sequences are SEHNR and FQNEAQ (reference sequence). This CDR3 is CASISGTGASGYTF. CDR3 DNA sequence: TGTGCCAGCATCTCAGGGACAGGGGCTAGTGGCTACACCTTC.

At least ten counts were recorded for this clonotype. The J gene is TRBJ2-7, the V gene TRBV7-6; unclear D gene. This CDR3 has 13 residues. CDR1 is SGHVS and CDR2 is FNYEAQ in the germline V gene. V lost 5 bases to trimming and J lost 0 bases, with 8 bases between them. CDR3 loop: CASSETASYEQYF. The CDR3, as DNA: TGTGCCAGCAGCGAAACAGCCTCCTACGAGCAGTACTTC.

This clonotype was observed many times. DNA of the CDR3: TGTGCCAGCAGTGCGAACCCGGAGGGGGTTGATACGCAGTATTTT. It translates to CASSANPEGVDTQYF. The chain carries TRBV12-3 or TRBV12-4 and TRBJ2-3, with D perhaps assigned TRBD1 or TRBD2 (6 bases each). The V end was cut by 5 bases, the J end by 6 bases, with 18 bases between. CDR3 length equals 15 residues.

CDR3 region: CASSTSLTEGVTEAFF. The DNA of the CDR3 is TGTGCCAGCAGCACATCCTTGACAGAAGGCGTCACTGAAGCTTTCTTT. This rearrangement joins TRBV9 to TRBJ1-1, with D possibly matching TRBD1 (5 bases). Trimming stripped 4 bases from V and 4 bases from J, with 20 bases between. Germline loops: CDR1 SGDLS, CDR2 YYNGEE. This CDR3 region has 16 residues.

The chain combines TRBV7-2 with TRBJ2-1; 7 bases map to TRBD1. Trimming cost V 5 bases and J 5 bases; bases outside gene matches: 3. The CDR3 has 13 residues. Germline CDR1 reads SGHTA; CDR2 reads FQGNSA. As DNA, the CDR3 is TGTGCCAGCAGCACAGGGACAGACAATGAGCAGTTCTTC. It is translated as CASSTGTDNEQFF.

V usage is TRBV6-5 and J usage is TRBJ1-4; D call uncertain. Between the trimmed V and J ends, which lost 1 base and 0 bases, there was a span of 3 bases. This CDR3 has 14 amino acids. Germline lookup yields CDR1 MNHEY and CDR2 SVGAGI. CDR3 in amino acids: CASSYWSTNEKLFF. The CDR3, as DNA: TGTGCCAGCAGTTACTGGTCAACTAATGAAAAACTGTTTTTT.

This clonotype was detected only a few times. This chain joins TRBV6-4 and TRBJ2-5; maybe TRBD2 (6 bases). Germline loops: CDR1 MRHNA, CDR2 SNTAGT. Trimming took 4 bases from V and 5 from J, leaving 20 bases between them. The CDR3 is 16 amino acids. The CDR3 here is CASSACRDSVGETQYF. The CDR3 DNA reads TGTGCCAGCAGTGCCTGCCGGGACTCGGTCGGGGAGACCCAGTACTTC.

In this sample, this clonotype turned up many times. V usage is TRBV20-1 and J usage is TRBJ2-4; no clear D. V was clipped by 1 base and J by 6 bases, with 19 bases between them. CDR1 DFQATT and CDR2 SNEGSKA come from the germline V gene (reference sequence). This CDR3 comprises 16 residues. The CDR3 loop is CSARAGAYKVANIQYF. In DNA form, the CDR3 reads TGCAGTGCTAGAGCTGGCGCATATAAGGTAGCAAACATTCAGTACTTC.

This clonotype was observed a few times. This sequence joins TRBV6-1 and TRBJ2-7, with TRBD1 matching over 9 bases. Trimming took 6 bases from V and 4 from J; bases not matched to a gene: 13. Germline CDR1 and CDR2: MNHNS and SASEGT. This CDR3 has 16 residues. The CDR3, as DNA: TGTGCCAGCAGCTCGACTGGGACAGGGAGTTGGTACGAGCAGTACTTC. This translates into CASSSTGTGSWYEQYF.

The gene calls are TRBV9 and TRBJ2-7; 14 bases line up with TRBD2. V lost 4 bases and J lost 2; bases outside the gene matches: 8. The CDR3 runs to 17 residues. CDR1 is SGDLS, CDR2 YYNGEE, per germline. CDR3 sequence: CASSTRGTSGGPYEQYF. In nucleotides, the CDR3 is TGTGCCAGCAGCACCAGGGGGACTAGCGGGGGACCCTACGAGCAGTACTTC.

This clonotype was recorded a few times. The rearrangement joins TRBV25-1 to TRBJ2-2, with D perhaps matching TRBD2 (7 bases). CDR1 is MGHDK, CDR2 SYGVNS, per germline. The CDR3 has 15 residues. With 2 bases removed from V and 7 bases from J, the gap between germline ends came to 14 bases. CDR3: CASSEAGGAGGELFF. CDR3 bases: TGTGCCAGCAGTGAAGCTGGGGGGGCAGGCGGGGAGCTGTTTTTT. Variable domain in full (rest from reference TRBV25-1 and TRBJ2-2): EADIYQTPRYLVIGTGKKITLECSQTMGHDKMYWYQQDPGMELHLIHYSYGVNSTEKGDLSSESTVSRIRTEHFPLTLESARPSHTSQYLCASSEAGGAGGELFFGEGSRLTVL.

This clonotype was seen just once. The chain carries TRBV5-1 and TRBJ1-1; D gene uncertain. This CDR3 spans 14 amino acids. V lost 0 bases, J lost 5 bases, and 11 bases lay in between. Germline V gene data show CDR1 as SGHRS and CDR2 as YFSETQ. The CDR3: CASSLDRTITEAFF. The CDR3 DNA follows: TGCGCCAGCAGCTTGGACCGGACGATAACTGAAGCTTTCTTT.

This clonotype showed up just a few times. This rearrangement joins TRBV30 to TRBJ1-6; D might be TRBD1 (6 bases). In germline, CDR1 is GTSNPN, CDR2 SVGIG (reference sequence). V was cut by 4 bases and J by 10 bases, with 14 bases left in between. The CDR3 is 13 residues long. CDR3: CAWNTGRGSPLHF. The DNA for the CDR3 is TGTGCCTGGAATACAGGGAGGGGGTCACCCCTCCACTTT.

Ten or more counts support this clonotype. One end of the junction fails to match germline, which may point to a read error. The chain employs TRBV12-3 or TRBV12-4 and TRBJ2-5, with unresolved D. The CDR3 loop spans 12 amino acids. CDR3 in amino acids: CASSAGQVTQYF. Here the CDR3 DNA reads TGTGCCAGCAGTGCCGGGCAAGTGACCCAGTACTTC.

This chain connects TRBV27 to TRBJ1-2; TRBD1 might be the D (5 bases). V dropped 8 bases and J dropped 5 bases, with 21 bases sitting between them. Germline CDR1 MNHEY, CDR2 SMNVEV (reference sequence). The CDR3 sequence is 15 residues long. The DNA for the CDR3 is TGTGCCAGCGGCTCCCCGGGGGATGCGGCGTATGGCTACACCTTC. Its translation: CASGSPGDAAYGYTF.

The chain couples TRBV2 to TRBJ1-5; a possible D gene is TRBD1 (5 bases). From germline, CDR1 is SNHLY and CDR2 FYNNEI. This CDR3 is built from 13 residues. V lost 6 bases and J 6 bases, leaving 12 bases between the germline ends. CDR3 DNA: TGTGCCAGCAGGGAGCTGGGGCTTCAGCCCCAGCATTTT. This codes for CASRELGLQPQHF.

The sample holds many counts of this clonotype. The chain uses TRBV20-1 and TRBJ2-3; D might be TRBD2 (5 bases). Germline V lookup: CDR1 DFQATT, CDR2 SNEGSKA (reference sequence). The V end lost 7 bases, the J end lost 1 base, and 12 bases lay between the germline ends. The CDR3 runs 13 residues. This CDR3 reads CSVPTTGTDTQYF. The CDR3 DNA is TGCAGTGTCCCGACTACTGGCACAGATACGCAGTATTTT.

The chain recombines TRBV5-1 with TRBJ1-6; the match to TRBD1 covers 8 bases. The V and J ends lost 3 bases and 10 bases, in that order; junction bases with no gene match: 9. This CDR3 is built from 15 residues. The germline V gene has CDR1 SGHRS and CDR2 YFSETQ. CDR3 amino acids: CASSSGQGGGSPLHF. The CDR3 DNA reads as TGCGCCAGCAGCTCCGGACAGGGTGGAGGATCACCCCTCCACTTT. Full variable domain (rest looked up from reference TRBV5-1 and TRBJ1-6): KAGVTQTPRYLIKTRGQQVTLSCSPISGHRSVSWYQQTPGQGLQFLFEYFSETQRNKGNFPGRFSGRQFSNSRSEMNVSTLELGDSALYLCASSSGQGGGSPLHFGNGTRLTVT.

The chain carries TRBV7-2 and TRBJ2-7; D is undetermined. V was cut by 0 bases and J by 6 bases, with 12 bases left in between. Per germline, CDR1 SGHTA and CDR2 FQGNSA. The CDR3 sequence is 14 residues long. The CDR3 coding sequence is TGTGCCAGCAGCTTAGCAAGCCCCCCGACCGAGCAGTACTTC. It specifies CASSLASPPTEQYF.

The J gene is TRBJ2-3, the V gene TRBV20-1; 11 bases are a match to TRBD2. With V trimmed by 6 bases and J by 7 bases, 12 bases remained unmatched. Per the germline V gene, CDR1 is DFQATT and CDR2 is SNEGSKA (reference sequence). CDR3 length: 15 residues. The CDR3 reads CSATLIAGGLYTQYF. The CDR3 DNA reads TGCAGTGCGACCCTAATAGCGGGGGGGCTATATACGCAGTATTTT.

The V and J genes are TRBV16 and TRBJ2-1, with 8 bases aligning to TRBD2. Germline lookup yields CDR1 KGHSY and CDR2 FQNENV. The CDR3 runs 13 residues. Trimming cost V 7 bases and J 5 bases; bases outside gene matches: 4. Here the CDR3 DNA reads TGTGCCAGCACCAAGCGGGGGAACAATGAGCAGTTCTTC. It translates to CASTKRGNNEQFF.

This chain connects TRBV20-1 to TRBJ1-3; weak D call: TRBD1 (6 bases). Between the trimmed V and J ends, which lost 6 bases and 0 bases, there was a span of 12 bases. This CDR3 region has 14 residues. Germline values: CDR1 DFQATT, CDR2 SNEGSKA (reference sequence). The CDR3 DNA is TGCAGTGCCCGAACAGGGACCTCTGGAAACACCATATATTTT. It is translated as CSARTGTSGNTIYF.

The chain links TRBV21-1 to TRBJ2-5; whether TRBD1, the table's D call, matches the DNA was not checked. TRBV21-1 is listed as a pseudogene. The length of the CDR3 is 16 residues. The CDR3 sequence: CASAQGTGSFQETQYF. CDR3 DNA: TGTGCCAGCGCCCAGGGGACGGGGTCCTTCCAAGAGACCCAGTACTTC.

The chain links TRBV6-2 or TRBV6-3 to TRBJ2-1, with D possibly TRBD1 on 6 matching bases. The CDR3 loop spans 13 amino acids. Trimming shortened V by 5 bases and J by 7 bases, and 12 bases separated the two germline ends. Germline lookup yields CDR1 MNHEY and CDR2 SVGEGT. The CDR3 protein is CASSTRGGNEQFF. CDR3 DNA sequence: TGTGCCAGCAGTACCAGGGGTGGTAATGAGCAGTTCTTC.